Presented here are 3 T cell receptor beta chains from one specimen sequenced in a study of control samples from healthy donors and cancer patients (TCRdb year 2020). The library relied on the immunoSEQ multiplex PCR assay. Entries here come from immuneACCESS through TCRdb and include only in-frame sequences with V and J called. Some clones fail to appear in such tables; in the studies checked, an unresolved V gene covers under half of the shortfall, and the cause of the remainder is unknown. For this sample there are around 84,000 clones; 90% to 95% appear just once. The ten largest clonotypes hold less than 20% of the sample. Source material: blood. The receptors here all came from a man aged 25-45 years in good health.

In its sample, this clone was seen a few times. The chain combines TRBV19 with TRBJ1-4; D remains unclear. Trimming stripped 3 bases from V and 5 bases from J, with 7 bases between. The CDR3 spans 13 residues. The V gene's germline CDR1 is LNHDA and CDR2 SQIVND (reference sequence). The CDR3 reads CASSISRNEKLFF. The CDR3 region has the DNA TGTGCCAGTAGTATCTCCCGAAATGAAAAACTGTTTTTT.

In its sample, this clone was seen a few times. The chain recombines TRBV11-3 with TRBJ2-7, with TRBD1 matching over 8 bases. The CDR3 sequence is 14 residues long. Germline-derived CDR1 and CDR2 are SGHNT and YENEEA. Germline trimming cut 6 bases from V and 2 bases from J; bases unmatched to any gene: 6. CDR3 sequence: CASSAGTGPYEQYF. DNA for the CDR3: TGTGCCAGCAGTGCGGGGACAGGTCCCTACGAGCAGTACTTC.

There are a few counts of this clone. The V call is TRBV18, the J call TRBJ2-7, with 8 nucleotides matching TRBD2. CDR3 length: 16 residues. Germline CDR1 KGHSH, CDR2 LQKENI. The junction had 8 bases not matched to a gene; V was cut back by 3 bases and J by 1 base. The chain's CDR3 is CASSPPLLADSYEQYF. CDR3 bases: TGTGCCAGCTCACCTCCCCTACTAGCGGATTCCTACGAGCAGTACTTC.